Only a few counts were recorded for the clone carrying this T cell receptor beta chain. Its antigen remains unidentified. This sample is part of a study of T cell repertoires in cytomegalovirus infection. J gave up 5 bases and V 5 bases, and 5 bases lay outside the gene matches. From germline, CDR1 is SGHAT and CDR2 FQDESV (reference sequence). This CDR3 has 15 residues. TCRdb fed the reads into MiXCR, producing one record per CDR3 protein. The repertoire holds roughly 920,000 distinct CDR3 sequences, with 25% to 40% as singletons. The sequences come from cultured CD8+ T cells from PBMCs, collected from culture after CMV antigen stimulation. This chain links TRBV11-1 with TRBJ2-2; 10 bases agree with TRBD1. The sequence derives from a human donor in good health (CMV status not recorded). Some clones in this sample may be carry-over from other donors' samples. The CDR3 loop is CASSVGQGLTGELFF. The DNA of the CDR3 is TGTGCCAGCAGCGTGGGACAGGGGTTAACCGGGGAGCTGTTTTTT.